This entry lists 20 T cell receptor beta chains sequenced from one sample in a study of T cell responses to AZD1222 COVID-19 vaccine (dated by TCRdb to the early 2020s). Read against the paper, the sample's time point label means: baseline before first vaccination. The library came from the immunoSEQ multiplex PCR assay. Held by TCRdb, this immuneACCESS table contains in-frame sequences only and omits some clones. Under half of the omission traces to an unresolved V gene where checked; the cause of the rest is unknown. Counted in this sample were some 90,000 clones; approximately 88% of them appeared once. The ten biggest clones cover 2% to 3% of the sample. Source: peripheral blood, taken on day 0 of AZD1222 vaccination. Receptors originate from an adult in good health.

The chain carries TRBV3-1 (or the pseudogene TRBV3-2) and TRBJ1-1; no clear D. There are 15 residues in the CDR3. V was clipped by 1 base and J by 0 bases, with 9 bases between them. Germline CDR1 reads LGHDT; CDR2 reads YNNKEL (reference sequence). In DNA, the CDR3 is TGTGCCAGCAGCCAAGTGGGGAATCTGAACACTGAAGCTTTCTTT. Protein: CASSQVGNLNTEAFF.

This clone was counted a few times. The J gene is TRBJ2-7, the V gene TRBV27; D is tentatively TRBD1 or TRBD2 (5 bases each). The V gene lost 3 bases and the J gene lost 4 bases, with 13 bases spanning the gap. This CDR3 comprises 14 residues. From germline, CDR1 is MNHEY and CDR2 SMNVEV (reference sequence). The CDR3: CASSLTVSGYEQYF. Written as DNA, the CDR3 is TGTGCCAGCAGTTTGACAGTTTCGGGGTACGAGCAGTACTTC.

This chain joins TRBV5-1 and TRBJ1-2, with 7 positions matching TRBD1. The CDR3 is 14 residues long. The V gene end was trimmed by 4 bases and the J gene end by 4 bases; junction bases not matched to a gene: 7. Germline-derived CDR1 and CDR2 are SGHRS and YFSETQ. The chain's CDR3 is CASSPGQEGYGYTF. CDR3 nucleotide sequence: TGCGCCAGCAGCCCTGGACAGGAGGGCTATGGCTACACCTTC.

The gene calls are TRBV12-3 or TRBV12-4 and TRBJ1-5; 8 bases map to TRBD1. V lost 4 bases, J lost 9 bases, and 5 bases stayed unmatched. The CDR3 is made up of 13 amino acids. This CDR3 reads CASSSRQGRPQHF. CDR3 DNA: TGTGCCAGCAGTTCCAGACAGGGGCGGCCCCAGCATTTT.

This chain joins TRBV7-9 and TRBJ2-7; 12 bases line up with TRBD2. This CDR3 spans 15 amino acids. Germline trimming cut 2 bases from V and 5 bases from J; bases unmatched to any gene: 4. CDR1 is SEHNR and CDR2 is FQNEAQ in the germline V gene (reference sequence). The CDR3 reads CASSLWASGGDEQYF. DNA of the CDR3: TGTGCCAGCAGCTTATGGGCTAGCGGGGGGGACGAGCAGTACTTC.

This sequence joins TRBV30 and TRBJ2-5; the match to TRBD2 covers 11 bases. The CDR3 has 15 residues. CDR1 GTSNPN and CDR2 SVGIG come from the germline V gene (reference sequence). V lost 0 bases and J lost 8; bases outside the gene matches: 8. Here the CDR3 DNA reads TGTGCCTGGAGTGTCACTAGCGGGAGCCGAGAAACCCAGTACTTC. Its translation: CAWSVTSGSRETQYF.

This clone was picked up one time. The chain links TRBV30 to TRBJ1-5, with D possibly being TRBD1 (6 bases). The CDR3 runs 13 residues. V lost 3 bases, J lost 5 bases, and 11 bases lay in between. Germline-derived CDR1 and CDR2 are GTSNPN and SVGIG (reference sequence). CDR3 sequence reads: CAWSEDRHQPQHF. Here the CDR3 DNA reads TGTGCCTGGAGCGAAGACAGGCATCAGCCCCAGCATTTT.

V and J are TRBV18 and TRBJ1-3, with D unclear. This CDR3 is built from 14 residues. CDR1 and CDR2 from the germline V gene are KGHSH and LQKENI. Trimming stripped 0 bases from V and 4 bases from J, with 7 bases between. The CDR3 DNA reads TGTGCCAGCTCACCACCCGGGATGGGAAACACCATATATTTT. It is translated as CASSPPGMGNTIYF. Variable domain in full (rest from reference TRBV18 and TRBJ1-3): NAGVMQNPRHLVRRRGQEARLRCSPMKGHSHVYWYRQLPEEGLKFMVYLQKENIIDESGMPKERFSAEFPKEGPSILRIQQVVRGDSAAYFCASSPPGMGNTIYFGEGSWLTVV.

V is TRBV2 and J is TRBJ2-7; 7 nucleotides match TRBD1. This CDR3 is 13 amino acids long. The junction had 11 bases not matched to a gene; V was cut back by 3 bases and J by 12 bases. In germline, CDR1 is SNHLY, CDR2 FYNNEI. CDR3 DNA: TGTGCCAGCAGTGAGGGACAGACAATCGGAGGGTACTTC. It encodes CASSEGQTIGGYF.

The J gene is TRBJ2-2, the V gene TRBV7-9; 10 bases match TRBD1. The CDR3 sequence is 16 residues long. Trimming removed 6 bases from V and 8 bases from J; junction bases left unmatched: 12. Germline CDR1 SEHNR, CDR2 FQNEAQ (reference sequence). This CDR3 reads CASRQKPGQGSGELFF. CDR3 in DNA: TGTGCCAGCAGACAGAAGCCGGGACAGGGGAGTGGGGAGCTGTTTTTT. Drawing the rest from reference TRBV7-9 and TRBJ2-2, the complete variable domain is DTGVSQNPRHKITKRGQNVTFRCDPISEHNRLYWYRQTLGQGPEFLTYFQNEAQLEKSRLLSDRFSAERPKGSFSTLEIQRTEQGDSAMYLCASRQKPGQGSGELFFGEGSRLTVL.

The V and J genes are TRBV5-3 and TRBJ2-7; 7 positions agree with TRBD2. TRBV5-3 is placed among ORFs of uncertain function. The V and J ends lost 6 bases and 3 bases, in that order; junction bases with no gene match: 9. The CDR3 has 14 residues. The CDR3 DNA sequence: TGTGCCAGAATACCGGGCGGGGGAAGCTACGAGCAGTACTTC. It encodes CARIPGGGSYEQYF.

This chain connects TRBV19 to TRBJ1-3; D remains ambiguous. The CDR3 is 15 residues long. The V gene lost 1 base and the J gene lost 1 base, with 8 bases spanning the gap. Per the germline V gene, CDR1 is LNHDA and CDR2 is SQIVND (reference sequence). CDR3 amino acids: CASSIGGKSGNTIYF. The CDR3 region has the DNA TGTGCCAGTAGTATAGGAGGGAAGTCTGGAAACACCATATATTTT.

This clone was counted once. This chain connects TRBV27 to TRBJ1-5, with D perhaps TRBD1 (6 bases). This CDR3 has 14 amino acids. Germline V lookup: CDR1 MNHEY, CDR2 SMNVEV (reference sequence). The V end was cut by 2 bases, the J end by 5 bases, with 10 bases between. CDR3 DNA: TGTGCCAGCAGTTTAACAGGGATAGATCAGCCCCAGCATTTT. Encoded protein: CASSLTGIDQPQHF.

V and J are TRBV27 and TRBJ2-3; 10 positions match TRBD2. The length of the CDR3 is 16 residues. Unmatched junction bases numbered 10, after V lost 3 bases and J lost 7 bases. The V gene's germline CDR1 is MNHEY and CDR2 SMNVEV (reference sequence). The CDR3 spells CASSFSAGGLGNTQYF. As DNA, the CDR3 is TGTGCCAGCAGTTTCTCAGCGGGAGGGCTCGGGAATACGCAGTATTTT.

The gene calls are TRBV24-1 and TRBJ1-2; D is unresolved. The CDR3 loop spans 13 amino acids. The germline V gene encodes CDR1 KGHDR and CDR2 SFDVKD. Deletions cut 2 bases from V and 7 bases from J, with 10 bases between. The CDR3 reads CATSDSRGSGYTF. CDR3 in DNA: TGTGCCACCAGTGATTCTCGGGGAAGTGGCTACACCTTC.

This sequence joins TRBV6-2 or TRBV6-3 and TRBJ1-3; no firm D call. Germline CDR1 reads MNHEY; CDR2 reads SVGEGT. V was clipped by 0 bases and J by 0 bases, with 6 bases between them. The CDR3 loop spans 15 amino acids. The CDR3 sequence: CASSYSPISGNTIYF. The CDR3 region has the DNA TGTGCCAGCAGTTACTCGCCGATCTCTGGAAACACCATATATTTT.

The J gene is TRBJ2-2, the V gene TRBV6-5; the D is unclear. Trimming took 2 bases from V and 4 from J, leaving 8 bases between them. The germline CDR1 and CDR2 sequences are MNHEY and SVGAGI. The CDR3 spans 14 residues. The CDR3 protein is CASSYGILTGELFF. CDR3 DNA: TGTGCCAGCAGTTACGGGATCCTCACCGGGGAGCTGTTTTTT.

V gene TRBV6-5 combines with J gene TRBJ2-7, with 12 bases aligning to TRBD2. Germline loops: CDR1 MNHEY, CDR2 SVGAGI. CDR3 length: 16 amino acids. The junction had 1 base not matched to a gene; V was cut back by 0 bases and J by 1 base. The CDR3 here is CASSYSLAGGSYEQYF. The CDR3, as DNA: TGTGCCAGCAGTTACTCTCTAGCGGGAGGGTCCTACGAGCAGTACTTC.

This chain connects TRBV7-9 to TRBJ1-4; a possible D gene is TRBD1 (5 bases). Germline V gives CDR1 SEHNR, CDR2 FQNEAQ (reference sequence). The V gene lost 5 bases and the J gene lost 8 bases, with 18 bases spanning the gap. This CDR3 is 15 amino acids long. The CDR3 loop reads CASSNMGGRHEKLFF. As DNA, the CDR3 is TGTGCCAGCAGCAATATGGGGGGTAGGCACGAAAAACTGTTTTTT.

This chain links TRBV21-1 with TRBJ2-1; the table calls TRBD2, which could not be checked here. TRBV21-1 is a known pseudogene. This CDR3 has 18 residues. In DNA, the CDR3 is TGTGCCAGCAGCAAAGAAAGGACTAGCGGAAGCTCCTACAATGAGCAGTTCTTC. Protein product: CASSKERTSGSSYNEQFF.